A single sample is the source of the 20 T cell receptor beta chains below, sequenced in a study of shared clonotypes between healthy human individuals. Here immunoSEQ multiplex PCR was the method, and the copy in TCRdb shows in-frame clones only, minus some. The data contain about 2.1 million clones, about 93% of them singletons. Cells designated naive CD8 were CD45RO-negative and were positively selected for CCR7, with terminally differentiated effector memory CD45RA+ cells excluded. Specimen: naive CD8+ T cells from PBMCs. The receptor source for this set is a man aged 18 to 30 in good health. Some clones in this sample may be carry-over from other donors' samples.

The V gene is TRBV27, the J gene TRBJ2-5; 9 bases line up with TRBD2. J lost 4 bases, V lost 9 bases, and 12 bases had no gene match. This CDR3 spans 15 amino acids. The germline gives CDR1 MNHEY, CDR2 SMNVEV (reference sequence). The CDR3 is CASRDGGRAGETQYF. The CDR3 DNA is TGTGCCAGTCGAGACGGCGGGAGGGCGGGAGAGACCCAGTACTTC.

This clone showed up just a few times. This specimen includes other DNA sequences encoding the same CDR3. The chain uses TRBV5-6 and TRBJ2-7; the D gene is possibly TRBD2 (5 bases). CDR1 is SGHDT and CDR2 is YYEEEE in the germline V gene. V lost 0 bases to trimming and J lost 7 bases, with 5 bases between them. CDR3 length equals 11 residues. The CDR3 loop is CASSLGGEQYF. The CDR3, as DNA: TGTGCCAGCAGCTTGGGAGGGGAGCAGTACTTC.

This rearrangement joins TRBV10-3 to TRBJ1-2, with D unresolved. The length of the CDR3 is 12 residues. V dropped 10 bases and J dropped 1 base, with 10 bases sitting between them. Germline values: CDR1 ENHRY, CDR2 SYGVKD. The CDR3 nucleotides read TGTGCCACATGGGAATTTAACTATGGCTACACCTTC. It codes for CATWEFNYGYTF.

A note on this clone: Mismatch with germline at one junction end may stem from a read error. J is TRBJ2-3 and V is TRBV6-5; TRBD2 agrees at 8 bases. CDR1 is MNHEY, CDR2 SVGAGI, per germline. The CDR3 has 15 amino acids. CDR3 region: CASSYYMAGGDTQYF. CDR3 nucleotides: TGTGCCAGCAGCTACTATATGGCGGGAGGAGATACGCAGTATTTT.

The rearrangement links TRBV25-1 to TRBJ1-3; D unresolved. The V end lost 3 bases, the J end lost 4 bases, and 13 bases lay between the germline ends. CDR3 length: 15 amino acids. Germline CDR1 MGHDK, CDR2 SYGVNS. The CDR3: CASSDRRLGGNTIYF. Here the CDR3 DNA reads TGTGCCAGCAGTGATCGACGACTTGGAGGAAACACCATATATTTT.

This clone has a single count. The CDR3 nucleotides are TGTGCCAGCAGGGCAGACAGGGGCTCCTACGAGCAGTACTTC. Protein: CASRADRGSYEQYF. This chain joins TRBV6-5 and TRBJ2-7, with TRBD1 identical over 8 bases. The CDR3 runs to 14 residues. Germline CDR1 and CDR2: MNHEY and SVGAGI. The trim removed 6 bases at V and 0 bases at J, leaving 4 bases unmatched.

The chain combines TRBV28 with TRBJ2-2; 8 positions agree with TRBD2. Trimming removed 3 bases from V and 4 bases from J; junction bases left unmatched: 7. Germline-derived CDR1 and CDR2 are MDHEN and SYDVKM. This CDR3 has 16 amino acids. Here the CDR3 DNA reads TGTGCCAGCAGTTTTCAAGTAGCGGGGCCCACCGGGGAGCTGTTTTTT. It encodes CASSFQVAGPTGELFF.

In its sample, this clone was seen once. V gene TRBV5-1 combines with J gene TRBJ2-3; 10 bases are a match to TRBD1. V lost 4 bases and J lost 3; bases outside the gene matches: 8. Germline V gives CDR1 SGHRS, CDR2 YFSETQ. The CDR3 is made up of 16 amino acids. The CDR3 spells CASSPRQGAGTDTQYF. CDR3 DNA sequence: TGCGCCAGCAGCCCACGACAGGGGGCTGGGACAGATACGCAGTATTTT.

V is TRBV7-9 and J is TRBJ2-1; 7 nucleotides match TRBD2. The V segment lost 5 bases and the J segment 8 bases; nucleotides outside the gene matches: 9. The CDR3 runs to 14 residues. Germline CDR1 is SEHNR and CDR2 is FQNEAQ (reference sequence). In nucleotides, the CDR3 is TGTGCCAGCAGCCGTAGCGGGCCGGGGCATGAGCAGTTCTTC. Amino acids: CASSRSGPGHEQFF.

The rearrangement joins TRBV27 to TRBJ1-1; D is unclear. Trimming pared 2 bases from V and 1 base from J, leaving 17 bases between. In germline, CDR1 is MNHEY, CDR2 SMNVEV (reference sequence). CDR3 length: 17 amino acids. The CDR3 DNA sequence: TGTGCCAGCAGTTTAAACTCCCTTAAAGGTCCGAACACTGAAGCTTTCTTT. Its translation: CASSLNSLKGPNTEAFF.

This clone has a single count. The chain recombines TRBV27 with TRBJ1-2, with 7 bases lining up with TRBD1. Germline V CDR1 and CDR2: MNHEY, SMNVEV (reference sequence). The V and J ends lost 5 bases and 4 bases, in that order; junction bases with no gene match: 10. There are 15 residues in the CDR3. This chain's CDR3 is CASSTNRGLRYGYTF. The CDR3 region has the DNA TGTGCCAGCAGTACAAACAGGGGCCTACGCTATGGCTACACCTTC.

V usage is TRBV27 and J usage is TRBJ1-2; 7 nucleotides agree with TRBD1. The J segment lost 2 bases and the V segment lost 6 bases, leaving 12 bases of the junction unmatched. Germline loops: CDR1 MNHEY, CDR2 SMNVEV (reference sequence). This CDR3 is 16 amino acids long. The CDR3 loop is CASSNRGGGHNYGYTF. CDR3 bases: TGTGCCAGCAGCAACAGAGGAGGGGGCCACAACTATGGCTACACCTTC.

The V and J genes are TRBV4-1 and TRBJ1-1, with 7 nucleotides matching TRBD1. V gave up 1 base and J gave up 6 bases; unmatched junction bases: 5. The length of the CDR3 is 14 residues. Germline CDR1 MGHRA, CDR2 YSYEKL. CDR3 sequence (DNA): TGCGCCAGCAGCCAAGGGCAGGGGGGAGCTGAAGCTTTCTTT. Translation: CASSQGQGGAEAFF.

CDR3 loop: CASSSYEAFF. The CDR3 DNA follows: TGTGCCAGCAGCTCGTATGAAGCTTTCTTT. The rearrangement joins TRBV7-9 to TRBJ1-1, with D hard to call. There are 10 residues in the CDR3. Looked up from germline, CDR1 is SEHNR and CDR2 is FQNEAQ (reference sequence). V lost 4 bases to trimming and J lost 7 bases, with 4 bases between them.

This chain links TRBV10-2 with TRBJ2-7, with D uncertain. Per the germline V gene, CDR1 is WSHSY and CDR2 is SAAADI. V dropped 3 bases and J dropped 7 bases, with 22 bases sitting between them. The CDR3 is made up of 16 amino acids. The CDR3 sequence is CASSDRLWRLDREQYF. The CDR3 region has the DNA TGCGCCAGCAGTGATAGGTTATGGCGGCTCGACCGGGAGCAGTACTTC.

This CDR3 reads CASSGGQTQPQHF. CDR3 coding DNA: TGTGCCAGCAGTGGGGGGCAGACTCAGCCCCAGCATTTT. The rearrangement joins TRBV6-1 to TRBJ1-5, with TRBD1 as a possible D gene (6 bases). In germline, CDR1 is MNHNS, CDR2 SASEGT. The V end was cut by 4 bases, the J end by 6 bases, with 10 bases between. The CDR3 is 13 residues long.

The chain employs TRBV28 and TRBJ2-7; D is ambiguous. The CDR3 covers 12 residues. Germline V gene sequence: CDR1 MDHEN, CDR2 SYDVKM. V was shortened by 4 bases and J by 3 bases, with 7 bases between the two germline ends. CDR3 DNA: TGTGCCAGCAGTTCTACAAACTACGAGCAGTACTTC. This gives the protein CASSSTNYEQYF. Supplemented by reference TRBV28 and TRBJ2-7, the full variable domain reads DVKVTQSSRYLVKRTGEKVFLECVQDMDHENMFWYRQDPGLGLRLIYFSYDVKMKEKGDIPEGYSVSREKKERFSLILESASTNQTSMYLCASSSTNYEQYFGPGTRLTVT.

This chain links TRBV19 with TRBJ2-3; 11 bases line up with TRBD2. Looked up from germline, CDR1 is LNHDA and CDR2 is SQIVND (reference sequence). With V trimmed by 8 bases and J by 6 bases, 13 bases remained unmatched. This CDR3 has 16 residues. The CDR3 DNA is TGTGCCAGTGGTTTCTTTAGCGGGAGGGCCGAGGATACGCAGTATTTT. Translated, it gives CASGFFSGRAEDTQYF.

The chain uses TRBV9 and TRBJ1-2; D remains ambiguous. The V gene lost 4 bases and the J gene lost 2 bases, with 12 bases spanning the gap. The CDR3 totals 14 residues. The germline gives CDR1 SGDLS, CDR2 YYNGEE. The CDR3 loop reads CASSPDGGNYGYTF. In DNA form, the CDR3 reads TGTGCCAGCAGCCCGGACGGAGGAAACTATGGCTACACCTTC.

This chain connects TRBV18 to TRBJ2-1; TRBD2 matches at 9 bases. The CDR3 runs to 19 residues. CDR1 and CDR2 (germline): KGHSH, LQKENI. V lost 2 bases, J lost 5 bases, and 16 bases stayed unmatched. The CDR3 coding sequence is TGTGCCAGCTCACCAAGGGTAGCGGGAGCCGAGGGGTCAAACAATGAGCAGTTCTTC. It is translated as CASSPRVAGAEGSNNEQFF.